This T cell receptor beta chain was recorded in a study of shared clonotypes between healthy human individuals. Each sorted subset replicate got 200 ng genomic DNA, 25,000 to 35,000 genomes. Clones were read by immunoSEQ multiplex PCR, and TCRdb kept only the in-frame ones, dropping some. The profile covers roughly 2,000,000 clones, with roughly 94% appearing a single time and approximately 1.2% taken by the ten largest. Only CD45RO-negative cells positively selected for CCR7 counted as naive CD8 cells, so terminally differentiated effector memory CD45RA+ cells were excluded. Everyone who donated was a Caucasian adult who lived in Nashville, Tennessee. Sequenced: naive CD8+ T cells sorted from blood. This clonotype was obtained from a man younger than 35 in good health.

CDR3 residues: CASSLDGLAGGSNDEQFF. The CDR3 nucleotides are TGTGCCAGCAGCTTAGATGGACTAGCGGGAGGGTCTAATGATGAGCAGTTCTTC. The rearrangement joins TRBV13 to TRBJ2-1; 15 bases map to TRBD2. V shed 1 base, J shed 8 bases, and the junction held 9 bases outside the gene matches. Germline CDR1 PRHDT, CDR2 FYEKMQ (reference sequence). The CDR3 totals 18 residues.